This T cell receptor (beta chain) was recorded in a study of cytomegalovirus exposure and HLA in healthy donors. CDR3 length: 13 residues. Germline lookup yields CDR1 SGHRS and CDR2 YFSETQ. J was trimmed by 7 bases and V by 7 bases; bases with no gene match: 10. PCR amplification relied on 60 Vbeta primers (plus 13 Jbeta primers). Profiled with immunoSEQ multiplex PCR; TCRdb holds only in-frame clones, not every one. Here the sample spans some 120,000 clones, around three quarters being singletons. Sequencing used PBMCs. The chain is built from TRBV5-1 and TRBJ1-2, with 7 bases lining up with TRBD1. The TCR sequence derives from a man in his forties in good health and CMV-seronegative. The CDR3 DNA reads TGCGCCAGCTGGAAGACAGGGCAAATTGGCTACACCTTC. It encodes CASWKTGQIGYTF.